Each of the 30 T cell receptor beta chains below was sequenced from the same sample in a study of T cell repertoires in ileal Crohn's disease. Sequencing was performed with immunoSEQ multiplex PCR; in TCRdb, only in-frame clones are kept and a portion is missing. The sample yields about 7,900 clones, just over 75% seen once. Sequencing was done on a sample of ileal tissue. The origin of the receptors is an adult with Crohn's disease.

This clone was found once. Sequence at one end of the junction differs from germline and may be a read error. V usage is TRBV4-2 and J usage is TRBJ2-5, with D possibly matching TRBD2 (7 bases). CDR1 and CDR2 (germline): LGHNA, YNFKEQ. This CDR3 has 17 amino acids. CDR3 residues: CASSQDGVGGRQKTQYF. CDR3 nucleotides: TGTGCCAGCAGCCAAGATGGTGTCGGGGGGCGCCAAAAGACCCAGTACTTC.

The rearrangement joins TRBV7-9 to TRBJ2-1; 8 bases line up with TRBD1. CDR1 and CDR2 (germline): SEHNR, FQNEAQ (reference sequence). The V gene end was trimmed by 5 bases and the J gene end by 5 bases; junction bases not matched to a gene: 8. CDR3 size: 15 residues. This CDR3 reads CASSPGQGRNNEQFF. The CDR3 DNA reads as TGTGCCAGCAGCCCCGGACAGGGTCGTAACAATGAGCAGTTCTTC.

CDR3 DNA: TGTGCCAGCAGTTACGAGACAGGATACAATGAGCAGTTCTTC. This encodes CASSYETGYNEQFF. V gene TRBV6-5 combines with J gene TRBJ2-1; D perhaps matches TRBD1 (6 bases). Germline loops: CDR1 MNHEY, CDR2 SVGAGI. This CDR3 region has 14 residues. V was clipped by 2 bases and J by 4 bases, with 9 bases between them.

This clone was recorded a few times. CDR3 sequence: CASSHARGTYEQYF. The CDR3, as DNA: TGTGCCAGCAGCCACGCCCGGGGAACCTACGAGCAGTACTTC. The chain recombines TRBV4-2 with TRBJ2-7; weak D call: TRBD2 (5 bases). Germline V gives CDR1 LGHNA, CDR2 YNFKEQ. The CDR3 has 14 residues. V was trimmed by 3 bases and J by 2 bases, leaving 11 bases between them.

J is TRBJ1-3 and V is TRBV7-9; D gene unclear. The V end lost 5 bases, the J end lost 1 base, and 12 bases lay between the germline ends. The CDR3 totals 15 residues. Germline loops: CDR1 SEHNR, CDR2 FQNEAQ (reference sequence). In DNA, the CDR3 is TGTGCCAGCAGCCGCGGTGGTGTTTCTGGAAACACCATATATTTT. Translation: CASSRGGVSGNTIYF.

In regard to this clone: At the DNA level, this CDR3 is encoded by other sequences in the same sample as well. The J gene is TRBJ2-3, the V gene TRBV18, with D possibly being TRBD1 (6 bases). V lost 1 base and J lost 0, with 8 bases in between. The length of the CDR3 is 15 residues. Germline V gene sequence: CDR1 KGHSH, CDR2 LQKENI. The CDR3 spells CASSPRTASTDTQYF. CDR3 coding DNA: TGTGCCAGCTCACCACGGACAGCTAGCACAGATACGCAGTATTTT.

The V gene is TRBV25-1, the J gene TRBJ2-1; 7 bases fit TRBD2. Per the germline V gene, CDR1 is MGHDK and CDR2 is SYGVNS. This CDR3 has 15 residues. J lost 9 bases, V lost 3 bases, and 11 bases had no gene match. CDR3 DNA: TGTGCCAGCAGTGAGCTCAGCGGGATATGGAGTGAGCAGTTCTTC. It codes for CASSELSGIWSEQFF.

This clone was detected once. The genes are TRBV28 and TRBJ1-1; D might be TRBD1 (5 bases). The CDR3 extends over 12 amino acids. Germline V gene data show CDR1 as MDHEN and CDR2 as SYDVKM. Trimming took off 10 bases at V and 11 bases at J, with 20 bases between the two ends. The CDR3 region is CATKEGARNAFF. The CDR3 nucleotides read TGTGCCACAAAAGAAGGGGCCCGGAATGCTTTCTTT.

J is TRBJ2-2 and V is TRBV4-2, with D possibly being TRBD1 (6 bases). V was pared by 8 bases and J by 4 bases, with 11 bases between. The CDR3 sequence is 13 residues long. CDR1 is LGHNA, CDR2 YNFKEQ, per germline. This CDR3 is CASLQGSTGELFF. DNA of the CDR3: TGTGCCAGCCTTCAGGGGAGCACCGGGGAGCTGTTTTTT.

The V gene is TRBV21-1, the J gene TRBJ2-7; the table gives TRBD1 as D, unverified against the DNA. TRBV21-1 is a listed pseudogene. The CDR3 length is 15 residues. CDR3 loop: CASSKVGTGFLEQYF. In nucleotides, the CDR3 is TGTGCCAGCAGCAAGGTGGGGACAGGGTTTTTGGAGCAGTACTTC.

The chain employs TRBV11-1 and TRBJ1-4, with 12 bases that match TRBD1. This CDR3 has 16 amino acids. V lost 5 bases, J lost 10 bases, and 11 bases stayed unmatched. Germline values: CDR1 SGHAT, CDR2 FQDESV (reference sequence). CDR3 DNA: TGTGCCAGCAGCCTAACCGAGCCGGGACAGGGGGCAAAACTGTTTTTT. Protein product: CASSLTEPGQGAKLFF. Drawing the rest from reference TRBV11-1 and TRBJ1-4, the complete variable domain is EAEVAQSPRYKITEKSQAVAFWCDPISGHATLYWYRQILGQGPELLVQFQDESVVDDSQLPKDRFSAERLKGVDSTLKIQPAELGDSAMYLCASSLTEPGQGAKLFFGSGTQLSVL.

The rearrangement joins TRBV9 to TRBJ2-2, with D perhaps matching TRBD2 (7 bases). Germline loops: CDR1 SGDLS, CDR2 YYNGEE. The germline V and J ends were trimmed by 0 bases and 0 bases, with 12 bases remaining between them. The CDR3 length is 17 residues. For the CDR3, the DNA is TGTGCCAGCAGCGTAGCTACGGGGGGCCCGAACACCGGGGAGCTGTTTTTT. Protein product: CASSVATGGPNTGELFF.

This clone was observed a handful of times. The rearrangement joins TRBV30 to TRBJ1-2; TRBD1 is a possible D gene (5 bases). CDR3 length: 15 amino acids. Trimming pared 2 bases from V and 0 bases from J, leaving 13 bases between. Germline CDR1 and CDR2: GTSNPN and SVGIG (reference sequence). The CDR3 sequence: CAWSPTRVANYGYTF. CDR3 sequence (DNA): TGTGCCTGGAGTCCGACCAGGGTAGCTAACTATGGCTACACCTTC. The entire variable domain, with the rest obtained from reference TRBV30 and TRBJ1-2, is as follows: SQTIHQWPATLVQPVGSPLSLECTVEGTSNPNLYWYRQAAGRGLQLLFYSVGIGQISSEVPQNLSASRPQDRQFILSSKKLLLSDSGFYLCAWSPTRVANYGYTFGSGTRLTVV.

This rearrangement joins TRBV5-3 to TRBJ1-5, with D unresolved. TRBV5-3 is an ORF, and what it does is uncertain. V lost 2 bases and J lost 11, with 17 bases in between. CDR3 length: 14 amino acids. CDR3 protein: CARSFRDKISSQHF. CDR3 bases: TGTGCCAGAAGCTTCAGAGACAAAATATCGTCCCAGCATTTT.

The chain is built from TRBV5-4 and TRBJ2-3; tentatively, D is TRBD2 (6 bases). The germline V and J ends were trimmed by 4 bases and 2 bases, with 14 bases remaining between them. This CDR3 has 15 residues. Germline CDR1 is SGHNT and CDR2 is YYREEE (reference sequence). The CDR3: CASSLFAGHTDTQYF. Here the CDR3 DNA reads TGTGCCAGCAGCCTTTTTGCGGGGCACACAGATACGCAGTATTTT.

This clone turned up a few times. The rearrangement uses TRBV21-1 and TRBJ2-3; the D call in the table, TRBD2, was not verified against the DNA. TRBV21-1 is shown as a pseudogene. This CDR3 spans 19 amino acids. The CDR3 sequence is CASTLPLGGNSSSTDTQYF. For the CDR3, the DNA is TGTGCCAGCACCCTCCCTCTGGGAGGGAATAGTTCTAGCACAGATACGCAGTATTTT.

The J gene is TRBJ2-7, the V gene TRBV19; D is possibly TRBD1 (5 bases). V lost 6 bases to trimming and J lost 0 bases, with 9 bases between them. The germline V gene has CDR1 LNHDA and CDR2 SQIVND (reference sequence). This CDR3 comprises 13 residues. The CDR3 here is CASSQQVSYEQYF. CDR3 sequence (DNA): TGTGCCAGTAGCCAACAGGTCTCCTACGAGCAGTACTTC.

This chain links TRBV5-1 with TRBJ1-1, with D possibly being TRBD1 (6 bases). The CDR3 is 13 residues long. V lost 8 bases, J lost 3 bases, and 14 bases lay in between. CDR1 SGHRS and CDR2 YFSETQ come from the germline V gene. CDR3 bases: TGCGCCAGTTACAGGGAAGGAGACACTGAAGCTTTCTTT. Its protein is CASYREGDTEAFF.

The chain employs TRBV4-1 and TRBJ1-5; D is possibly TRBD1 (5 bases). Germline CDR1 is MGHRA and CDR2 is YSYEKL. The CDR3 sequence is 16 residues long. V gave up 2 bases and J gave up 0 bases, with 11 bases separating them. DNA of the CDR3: TGCGCCAGCAGCCAAACTGACAGCCTTAGCAATCAGCCCCAGCATTTT. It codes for CASSQTDSLSNQPQHF.

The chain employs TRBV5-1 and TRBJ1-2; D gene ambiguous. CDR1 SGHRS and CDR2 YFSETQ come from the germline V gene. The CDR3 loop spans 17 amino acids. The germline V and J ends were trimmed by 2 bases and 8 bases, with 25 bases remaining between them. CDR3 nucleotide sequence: TGCGCCAGCAGCTTTTCGATTCCACCCGGGGTGGGAGAAGGCTACACCTTC. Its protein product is CASSFSIPPGVGEGYTF. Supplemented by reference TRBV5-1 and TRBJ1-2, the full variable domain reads KAGVTQTPRYLIKTRGQQVTLSCSPISGHRSVSWYQQTPGQGLQFLFEYFSETQRNKGNFPGRFSGRQFSNSRSEMNVSTLELGDSALYLCASSFSIPPGVGEGYTFGSGTRLTVV.

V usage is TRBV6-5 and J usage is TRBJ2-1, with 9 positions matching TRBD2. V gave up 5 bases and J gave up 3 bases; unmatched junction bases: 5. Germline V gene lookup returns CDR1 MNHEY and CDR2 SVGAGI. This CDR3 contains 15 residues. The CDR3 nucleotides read TGTGCCAGCAGTCCAGGACTAGCGTACTACAATGAGCAGTTCTTC. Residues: CASSPGLAYYNEQFF.

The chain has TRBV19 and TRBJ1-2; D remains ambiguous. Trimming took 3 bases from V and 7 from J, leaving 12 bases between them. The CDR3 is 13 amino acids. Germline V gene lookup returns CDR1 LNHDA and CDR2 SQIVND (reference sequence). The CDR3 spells CASSIKAGSGYTF. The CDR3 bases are TGTGCCAGTAGTATCAAGGCGGGGAGTGGCTACACCTTC.

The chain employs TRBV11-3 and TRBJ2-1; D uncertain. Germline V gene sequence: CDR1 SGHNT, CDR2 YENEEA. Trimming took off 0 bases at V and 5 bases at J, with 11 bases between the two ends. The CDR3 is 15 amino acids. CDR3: CASSLEGPRDNEQFF. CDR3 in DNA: TGTGCCAGCAGCTTAGAGGGTCCCCGGGACAATGAGCAGTTCTTC. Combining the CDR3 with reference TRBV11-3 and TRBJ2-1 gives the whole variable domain EAGVVQSPRYKIIEKKQPVAFWCNPISGHNTLYWYLQNLGQGPELLIRYENEEAVDDSQLPKDRFSAERLKGVDSTLKIQPAELGDSAVYLCASSLEGPRDNEQFFGPGTRLTVL.

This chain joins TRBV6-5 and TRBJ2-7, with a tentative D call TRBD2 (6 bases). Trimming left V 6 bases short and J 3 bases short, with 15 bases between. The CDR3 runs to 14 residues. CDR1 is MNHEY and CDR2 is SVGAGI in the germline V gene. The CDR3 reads CASSPGVAGYEQYF. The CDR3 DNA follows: TGTGCCAGCAGCCCGGGAGTAGCTGGCTACGAGCAGTACTTC.

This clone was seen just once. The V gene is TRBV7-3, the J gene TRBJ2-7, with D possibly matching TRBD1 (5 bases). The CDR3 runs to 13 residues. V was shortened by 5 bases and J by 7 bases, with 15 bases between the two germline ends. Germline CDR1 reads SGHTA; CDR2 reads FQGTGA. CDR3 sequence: CASSPGSLGEQYF. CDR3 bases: TGTGCCAGCAGCCCAGGGTCCCTTGGGGAGCAGTACTTC.

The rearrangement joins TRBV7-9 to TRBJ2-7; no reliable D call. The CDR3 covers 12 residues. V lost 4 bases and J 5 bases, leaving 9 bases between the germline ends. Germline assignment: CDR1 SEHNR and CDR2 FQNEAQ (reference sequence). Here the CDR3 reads CASSYSRDEQYF. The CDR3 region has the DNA TGTGCCAGCAGCTACTCCCGGGACGAGCAGTACTTC.

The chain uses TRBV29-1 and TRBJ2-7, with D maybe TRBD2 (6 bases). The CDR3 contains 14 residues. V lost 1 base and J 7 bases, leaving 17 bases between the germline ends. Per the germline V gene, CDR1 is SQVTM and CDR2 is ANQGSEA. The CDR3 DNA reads TGCAGCGTTGAAGGGGGGGAGGTTGGAAGGGAGCAGTACTTC. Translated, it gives CSVEGGEVGREQYF.

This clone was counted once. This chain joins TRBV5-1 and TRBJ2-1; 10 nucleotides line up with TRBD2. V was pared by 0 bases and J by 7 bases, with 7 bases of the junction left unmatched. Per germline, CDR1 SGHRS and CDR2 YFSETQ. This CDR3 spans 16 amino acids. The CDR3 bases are TGCGCCAGCAGCTTGGCTGCTAGCGGGAGAGGTAATGAGCAGTTCTTC. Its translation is CASSLAASGRGNEQFF.

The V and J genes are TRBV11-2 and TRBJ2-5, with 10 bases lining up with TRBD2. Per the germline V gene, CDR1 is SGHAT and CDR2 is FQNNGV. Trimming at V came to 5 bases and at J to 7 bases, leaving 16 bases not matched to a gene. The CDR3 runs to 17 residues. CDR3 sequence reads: CASSPRGGAGGLGTQYF. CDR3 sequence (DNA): TGTGCCAGCAGCCCCAGAGGGGGAGCGGGAGGGCTTGGGACCCAGTACTTC.

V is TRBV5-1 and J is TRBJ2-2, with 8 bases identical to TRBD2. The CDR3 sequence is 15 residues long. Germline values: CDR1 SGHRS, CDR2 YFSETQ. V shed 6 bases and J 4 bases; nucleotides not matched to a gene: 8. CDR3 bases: TGCGCCAGCACCGCTACTAGCGGCCTCACCGGGGAGCTGTTTTTT. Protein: CASTATSGLTGELFF.